This T cell receptor (beta chain) was retrieved from a study of blood T cell repertoires in COVID-19. Profiled with immunoSEQ multiplex PCR; TCRdb holds only in-frame clones, not every one. This repertoire shows some 160,000 clones, 70% to 90% found once; its top ten account for approximately 4%. Trimming cost V 5 bases and J 5 bases, with 6 bases left between them. CDR1 LNHDA and CDR2 SQIVND come from the germline V gene (reference sequence). This CDR3 has 12 amino acids. This clone came up once. V usage is TRBV19 and J usage is TRBJ2-2; D gene unclear. This clonotype originated in a woman between 70 and 85 years old with acute or convalescent COVID-19. Sequences were obtained from peripheral blood. Here the CDR3 reads CASSVTTGELFF. The CDR3 nucleotides read TGTGCCAGTAGTGTTACTACCGGGGAGCTGTTTTTT.